The 26 T cell receptor beta chains below all came from one sample that was sequenced in a study of blood T cells in healthy people across ages. Alongside a J-beta primer mix, a sample-barcoded 5' primer served in a second PCR lasting about 7 to 12 cycles. TCRdb reprocessed the 5' RACE reads with MiXCR, giving one entry per CDR3 protein. The sample holds about 1.6 million distinct CDR3 sequences, about 31% seen once. The sample was blood. The receptor source for this set is a woman aged 30 to 39 in good health.

The count of this clonotype is one. The genes are TRBV7-8 and TRBJ1-1; tentatively, D is TRBD1 (5 bases). CDR3 size: 16 residues. The germline V gene has CDR1 SGHVS and CDR2 FQNEAQ. Trimming shortened V by 1 base and J by 3 bases, and 15 bases separated the two germline ends. CDR3 sequence reads: CASSLVGVSSDTEAFF. The CDR3 coding sequence is TGTGCCAGCAGCTTAGTAGGGGTAAGCTCGGACACTGAAGCTTTCTTT.

This clonotype has more than one count but fewer than ten. This chain joins TRBV20-1 and TRBJ2-7; D not certain. Between the trimmed V and J ends, which lost 1 base and 2 bases, there was a span of 6 bases. The CDR3 consists of 12 residues. Germline CDR1 reads DFQATT; CDR2 reads SNEGSKA (reference sequence). The CDR3 reads CSARVAAYEQYF. The CDR3 coding sequence is TGCAGTGCTAGAGTAGCAGCCTACGAGCAGTACTTC.

The chain carries TRBV5-5 and TRBJ2-5; D is unclear. In germline, CDR1 is SGHKS, CDR2 YYEKEE (reference sequence). This CDR3 has 17 amino acids. V was pared by 0 bases and J by 4 bases, with 19 bases between. The CDR3 sequence: CASSLVVSGANIETQYF. The CDR3, as DNA: TGTGCCAGCAGCTTGGTGGTTAGTGGAGCCAACATAGAGACCCAGTACTTC.

This clonotype appeared many times. The genes are TRBV20-1 and TRBJ1-1; D gene uncertain. V dropped 4 bases and J dropped 1 base, with 1 base sitting between them. This CDR3 is 10 amino acids long. Germline loops: CDR1 DFQATT, CDR2 SNEGSKA (reference sequence). The CDR3 region has the DNA TGCAGTGCTACGAACACTGAAGCTTTCTTT. Protein sequence: CSATNTEAFF.

Details on this clonotype: A much larger clonotype is one base distant, so this may be a read error. V is TRBV4-2 and J is TRBJ2-1, with 7 bases identical to TRBD1. V gave up 1 base and J gave up 5 bases; unmatched junction bases: 5. The CDR3 length is 15 residues. Germline V gene sequence: CDR1 LGHNA, CDR2 YNFKEQ. CDR3 sequence reads: CASSQGQTGNNEQFF. In DNA form, the CDR3 reads TGTGCCAGCAGCCAAGGTCAGACAGGGAACAATGAGCAGTTCTTC.

The chain employs TRBV7-3 and TRBJ2-1; the D is unclear. The CDR3 has 15 residues. V was pared by 4 bases and J by 3 bases, with 13 bases between. Germline V CDR1 and CDR2: SGHTA, FQGTGA. CDR3 residues: CASSSGRLDYNEQFF. The CDR3 DNA reads as TGTGCCAGCAGCTCTGGAAGACTGGACTACAATGAGCAGTTCTTC.

The table lists this clonotype with a few counts. This chain joins TRBV7-9 and TRBJ1-2; TRBD1 is a possible D gene (6 bases). Germline values: CDR1 SEHNR, CDR2 FQNEAQ (reference sequence). V was clipped by 0 bases and J by 6 bases, with 14 bases between them. The CDR3 length is 15 residues. CDR3: CASSLAQGNGDGYTF. The DNA for the CDR3 is TGTGCCAGCAGCTTAGCACAGGGTAATGGTGATGGCTACACCTTC.

In DNA, the CDR3 is TGTGCCAGCAGTGAAGCACTTACAGGGTTATCTGGGGCCAACGTCCTGACTTTC. Protein: CASSEALTGLSGANVLTF. The V call is TRBV2, the J call TRBJ2-6; a weak D match, TRBD1 (6 bases). CDR1 and CDR2 (germline): SNHLY, FYNNEI. V was shortened by 0 bases and J by 1 base, with 13 bases between the two germline ends. This CDR3 is built from 18 residues.

Of note for this clonotype: The DNA is left out, because the CDR3 cannot be placed on it with certainty; the CDR3 is given as TCRdb lists it. The chain recombines TRBV29-1 with TRBJ1-2. From germline, CDR1 is SQVTM and CDR2 ANQGSEA. The CDR3 spans 13 amino acids, including both terminal residues. The CDR3: CSVEESFGEGYTF.

Worth noting for this clonotype: This clone may be a read error of a much larger clone one base away. This sequence joins TRBV4-1 and TRBJ2-1; 10 positions agree with TRBD2. CDR1 is MGHRA, CDR2 YSYEKL, per germline. After removal of 5 bases from V and 6 bases from J, the junction contained 10 bases not matched to a gene. The CDR3 is made up of 16 amino acids. CDR3 region: CASSGTGTSACNEQFF. The CDR3 DNA reads TGCGCCAGCAGCGGTACCGGGACTAGCGCTTGCAATGAGCAGTTCTTC.

This CDR3 is CSANLGGMNTEAFF. The CDR3 DNA reads TGCAGTGCTAACCTTGGGGGCATGAACACTGAAGCTTTCTTT. The chain employs TRBV20-1 and TRBJ1-1; D is perhaps TRBD1 (6 bases). The germline V and J ends were trimmed by 4 bases and 0 bases, with 12 bases remaining between them. Germline CDR1 and CDR2: DFQATT and SNEGSKA (reference sequence). The CDR3 extends over 14 amino acids.

The chain uses TRBV9 and TRBJ2-2; D is tentatively TRBD1 or TRBD2 (5 bases each). The CDR3 length is 15 residues. Germline V gene lookup returns CDR1 SGDLS and CDR2 YYNGEE. Trimming cost V 4 bases and J 7 bases, with 17 bases left between them. The CDR3 sequence: CASSLSGRIDGELFF. The CDR3 region has the DNA TGTGCCAGCAGCCTATCGGGACGGATCGACGGGGAGCTGTTTTTT.

This clonotype was seen a few times. The V and J genes are TRBV4-1 and TRBJ2-7; 10 bases map to TRBD1. V shed 4 bases, J shed 3 bases, and the junction held 15 bases outside the gene matches. CDR1 and CDR2 from the germline V gene are MGHRA and YSYEKL. The CDR3 has 18 residues. CDR3 coding DNA: TGCGCCAGCAGCCTCAAGGACCAGGCGGACAGGGGGGGCTACGAGCAGTACTTC. Protein product: CASSLKDQADRGGYEQYF.

Only a few counts were recorded for this clonotype. This chain joins TRBV20-1 and TRBJ1-1; 7 nucleotides match TRBD1. The length of the CDR3 is 16 residues. The V and J ends lost 4 bases and 0 bases, in that order; junction bases with no gene match: 11. CDR1 and CDR2 from the germline V gene are DFQATT and SNEGSKA (reference sequence). The CDR3 protein is CSAMGTVDTMNTEAFF. The CDR3 nucleotides read TGCAGTGCTATGGGGACAGTAGATACGATGAACACTGAAGCTTTCTTT.

The V and J genes are TRBV5-1 and TRBJ2-5, with 10 bases identical to TRBD1. Germline V gene data show CDR1 as SGHRS and CDR2 as YFSETQ. The junction had 7 bases not matched to a gene; V was cut back by 3 bases and J by 5 bases. CDR3 length equals 15 residues. As DNA, the CDR3 is TGCGCCAGCAGCTCGCAGGGACAGGGGTGGGAGACCCAGTACTTC. It translates to CASSSQGQGWETQYF.

As concerns this clonotype: The junction departs from germline at one end; a sequencing error may be responsible. This chain uses TRBV7-3 with TRBJ2-2; perhaps TRBD2 as D (5 bases). The germline gives CDR1 SGHTA, CDR2 FQGTGA. The CDR3 consists of 14 residues. This chain's CDR3 is CANSLGLKTGELFF. The DNA for the CDR3 is TGTGCCAACAGCTTAGGACTCAAAACCGGGGAGCTGTTTTTT.

This clonotype was picked up a small number of times. The CDR3 region has the DNA TGTGCCATCAGTGAGTCAGGGACCAAATACAATGAGCAGTTCTTC. Translating it yields CAISESGTKYNEQFF. This sequence joins TRBV10-3 and TRBJ2-1, with D perhaps assigned TRBD1 or TRBD2 (5 bases each). This CDR3 has 15 residues. Germline V gene sequence: CDR1 ENHRY, CDR2 SYGVKD. V lost 0 bases and J 4 bases, leaving 10 bases between the germline ends.

The CDR3 nucleotides are TGCAGTGCTAGCCCCCGGGACACTTACACAGATACGCAGTATTTT. Translation: CSASPRDTYTDTQYF. The chain carries TRBV20-1 and TRBJ2-3; D might be TRBD1 (6 bases). V lost 3 bases and J 2 bases, leaving 15 bases between the germline ends. Germline lookup yields CDR1 DFQATT and CDR2 SNEGSKA (reference sequence). The CDR3 is 15 amino acids.

This clonotype is a singleton in its sample. The chain combines TRBV3-1 with TRBJ2-3; TRBD1 matches at 7 bases. Losses at the gene ends were 3 bases for V and 4 bases for J; bases not matched to a gene: 16. The CDR3 is made up of 18 amino acids. Germline CDR1 is LGHDT and CDR2 is YNNKEL (reference sequence). CDR3 residues: CASSQGRDSLEFADTQYF. Here the CDR3 DNA reads TGTGCCAGCAGCCAGGGCCGGGACAGTCTAGAATTTGCAGATACGCAGTATTTT.

This clonotype has only a few counts. This sequence joins TRBV5-1 and TRBJ2-3; 9 positions agree with TRBD2. CDR1 is SGHRS, CDR2 YFSETQ, per germline. The ends lost 3 bases at V and 2 bases at J; junction bases unmatched: 4. The CDR3 extends over 15 amino acids. The CDR3 bases are TGCGCCAGCAGCTCTGCGGGAGGGGACACAGATACGCAGTATTTT. This translates into CASSSAGGDTDTQYF.

Notes on this clonotype: It may be a read error: a sequence one base away is much more abundant. V is TRBV4-2 and J is TRBJ2-7; TRBD2 agrees at 8 bases. CDR3 length: 14 amino acids. The V gene's germline CDR1 is LGHNA and CDR2 YNFKEQ. For the CDR3, the DNA is TGTGCCGGCAGCCAAGCGGGGGCCTCCTACGAGCAGTACTTC. Protein sequence: CAGSQAGASYEQYF.

This chain joins TRBV15 and TRBJ2-7; 12 bases line up with TRBD2. The CDR3 extends over 19 amino acids. V lost 1 base, J lost 3 bases, and 13 bases stayed unmatched. From germline, CDR1 is LNHNV and CDR2 YYDKDF (reference sequence). CDR3 DNA sequence: TGTGCCACCAGCAGAGCTTCGACTAGCGGGAGAACGCGACTCTACGAGCAGTACTTC. It encodes CATSRASTSGRTRLYEQYF.

This clonotype showed up just a few times. This rearrangement joins TRBV7-9 to TRBJ2-7; possibly TRBD1 for D (5 bases). The germline V gene encodes CDR1 SEHNR and CDR2 FQNEAQ (reference sequence). V was shortened by 6 bases and J by 0 bases, with 15 bases between the two germline ends. The CDR3 runs 15 residues. Here the CDR3 reads CASSFTGGSSYEQYF. The CDR3 DNA sequence: TGTGCCAGCAGTTTTACAGGCGGAAGCTCCTACGAGCAGTACTTC.

This clonotype was found a few times. This chain connects TRBV5-6 to TRBJ1-2; D ambiguous. Germline V lookup: CDR1 SGHDT, CDR2 YYEEEE. V shed 1 base and J shed 2 bases, with 3 bases lying between them. This CDR3 is 12 amino acids long. The CDR3 is CASSLKNYGYTF. CDR3 nucleotides: TGTGCCAGCAGCTTGAAAAACTATGGCTACACCTTC.

This clonotype came up once. CDR3 amino acids: CASSQARDRSTKQYF. The DNA of the CDR3 is TGTGCCAGCAGCCAAGCCAGGGACCGATCTACGAAGCAGTACTTC. The rearrangement joins TRBV3-1 to TRBJ2-5; tentatively, D is TRBD1 or TRBD2 (5 bases each). Deletions cut 1 base from V and 11 bases from J, with 20 bases between. This CDR3 comprises 15 residues. Germline CDR1 LGHDT, CDR2 YNNKEL (reference sequence).

The chain couples TRBV5-1 to TRBJ2-1, with 8 bases aligning to TRBD2. Germline V gene lookup returns CDR1 SGHRS and CDR2 YFSETQ. The CDR3 extends over 15 amino acids. After removal of 7 bases from V and 8 bases from J, the junction contained 14 bases not matched to a gene. The CDR3 DNA reads TGCGCCAGCTTGAACGGGGGGGGCCCAGGGGATGAGCAGTTCTTC. Translation: CASLNGGGPGDEQFF.